This TCR beta chain was recorded in a study of identical twins. Study-level points and caveats: Insertions ran lower in abundant cord blood beta clonotypes, though not in memory repertoires. Because invariant MAIT and iNKT cells could be present, zero-insertion analyses could be partly confounded. In drawing conclusions, the study used cross-sectional statistical analysis and did not follow the same donors.

TCRdb processed the 5' RACE reads anew with MiXCR; each CDR3 protein has one entry. The table shows about 210,000 distinct CDR3 sequences, with around a tenth occurring only once. V lost 5 bases and J lost 4; bases outside the gene matches: 8. This CDR3 has 14 amino acids. Germline CDR1 and CDR2: SGHRS and YFSETQ. For this clonotype: What it binds is unknown.

The TCR comes from a woman aged 18-35 years in good health. The chain has TRBV5-1 and TRBJ2-5, with 7 nucleotides matching TRBD1. Sequencing used memory (CD45RO+) T cells sorted from blood. CDR3 nucleotide sequence: TGCGCCAGCAGGGCTTGGACAGGTTCAGAGACCCAGTACTTC. Encoded protein: CASRAWTGSETQYF.